The 20 T cell receptor beta chains listed next were all sequenced from one sample in a study of T cell responses to AZD1222 COVID-19 vaccine. Sequenced by immunoSEQ multiplex PCR; TCRdb stores in-frame clones only, minus some. The sample yields roughly 130,000 clones, about 90% seen once. Here the sequenced sample was peripheral blood, taken 28 days after the second dose of the MenACWY control vaccine. These receptors were taken from an adult who received the MenACWY meningococcal vaccine as a control.

This chain connects TRBV11-3 to TRBJ2-1; 10 bases are a match to TRBD2. Germline lookup yields CDR1 SGHNT and CDR2 YENEEA. Trimming took 1 base from V and 7 from J; bases not matched to a gene: 10. The CDR3 runs to 17 residues. CDR3 bases: TGTGCCAGCAGCTTAGTGGGGCCTAGCGGGGGAAGGAATGAGCAGTTCTTC. It encodes CASSLVGPSGGRNEQFF.

The CDR3 loop reads CASSYSGTGVFYEQYF. The CDR3 DNA sequence: TGTGCCAGCAGTTACTCGGGGACAGGGGTTTTTTACGAGCAGTACTTC. V and J are TRBV6-5 and TRBJ2-7; the match to TRBD1 covers 10 bases. Unmatched junction bases numbered 6, after V lost 0 bases and J lost 4 bases. Looked up from germline, CDR1 is MNHEY and CDR2 is SVGAGI. The CDR3 is 16 residues long.

The V and J genes are TRBV20-1 and TRBJ2-1; the D is unclear. Germline CDR1 is DFQATT and CDR2 is SNEGSKA (reference sequence). This CDR3 contains 11 residues. V was clipped by 2 bases and J by 9 bases, with 8 bases between them. The DNA for the CDR3 is TGCAGTGCTAGAACGGTTAGTGAGCAGTTCTTC. Residues: CSARTVSEQFF.

This chain links TRBV30 with TRBJ1-1; TRBD1 matches 7 bases. CDR3 length equals 14 residues. J lost 4 bases, V lost 3 bases, and 8 bases had no gene match. Germline V CDR1 and CDR2: GTSNPN, SVGIG (reference sequence). DNA of the CDR3: TGTGCCTGGAGGAGACAGGGTTTCCGCACTGAAGCTTTCTTT. Its translation is CAWRRQGFRTEAFF.

The chain couples TRBV18 to TRBJ2-1, with 14 bases fitting TRBD2. Germline assignment: CDR1 KGHSH and CDR2 LQKENI. This CDR3 has 19 amino acids. The trim removed 2 bases at V and 9 bases at J, leaving 15 bases unmatched. CDR3 protein: CASSPGTLTGLAGGGEQFF. CDR3 coding DNA: TGTGCCAGCTCACCAGGGACCCTGACTGGACTAGCGGGGGGCGGTGAGCAGTTCTTC. The entire variable domain, with the rest obtained from reference TRBV18 and TRBJ2-1, is as follows: NAGVMQNPRHLVRRRGQEARLRCSPMKGHSHVYWYRQLPEEGLKFMVYLQKENIIDESGMPKERFSAEFPKEGPSILRIQQVVRGDSAAYFCASSPGTLTGLAGGGEQFFGPGTRLTVL.

The chain employs TRBV20-1 and TRBJ2-7, with a weak D call TRBD2 (5 bases). With 3 bases removed from V and 1 base from J, the gap between germline ends came to 10 bases. CDR3 size: 13 residues. Looked up from germline, CDR1 is DFQATT and CDR2 is SNEGSKA (reference sequence). For the CDR3, the DNA is TGCAGTGCTAGTAAACTAGTATCCTACGAGCAGTACTTC. It encodes CSASKLVSYEQYF.

CDR3 region: CASKGQGLQPQHF. DNA for the CDR3: TGTGCCAGTAAGGGACAGGGCTTGCAGCCCCAGCATTTT. The rearrangement links TRBV18 to TRBJ1-5; 9 bases agree with TRBD1. V was pared by 9 bases and J by 7 bases, with 7 bases of the junction left unmatched. The length of the CDR3 is 13 residues. Germline V gene lookup returns CDR1 KGHSH and CDR2 LQKENI.

The chain combines TRBV9 with TRBJ1-3; D possibly corresponds to TRBD1 (5 bases). Per germline, CDR1 SGDLS and CDR2 YYNGEE. The germline V and J ends were trimmed by 3 bases and 2 bases, with 9 bases remaining between them. CDR3 size: 14 residues. The CDR3 bases are TGTGCCAGCAGCGCCGGGACCCCTGGAAACACCATATATTTT. Its translation: CASSAGTPGNTIYF.

V is TRBV18 and J is TRBJ1-5, with unresolved D. Looked up from germline, CDR1 is KGHSH and CDR2 is LQKENI. The V gene lost 3 bases and the J gene lost 0 bases, with 9 bases spanning the gap. This CDR3 has 15 residues. CDR3 loop: CASSPATDSNQPQHF. In DNA form, the CDR3 reads TGTGCCAGCTCACCCGCGACTGATAGCAATCAGCCCCAGCATTTT.

V and J are TRBV10-1 and TRBJ2-3, with D possibly TRBD2 on 6 matching bases. Germline CDR1 is WNHNN and CDR2 is SYGVQD (reference sequence). The ends were cut back, 4 bases at V and 5 bases at J, with 16 bases in the middle. CDR3 length equals 15 residues. CDR3 region: CASSGGARAQDTQYF. The CDR3 DNA reads TGCGCCAGCAGTGGCGGGGCGAGGGCCCAAGATACGCAGTATTTT.

V usage is TRBV2 and J usage is TRBJ1-4; D is ambiguous. Germline V gene lookup returns CDR1 SNHLY and CDR2 FYNNEI. V was trimmed by 7 bases and J by 0 bases, leaving 6 bases between them. The CDR3 consists of 13 residues. CDR3 loop: CASIRATNEKLFF. CDR3 coding DNA: TGTGCCAGCATTCGAGCAACTAATGAAAAACTGTTTTTT.

The chain employs TRBV5-4 and TRBJ1-2; weak D call: TRBD1 (5 bases). The CDR3 totals 17 residues. The germline V gene encodes CDR1 SGHNT and CDR2 YYREEE (reference sequence). Trimming stripped 0 bases from V and 4 bases from J, with 19 bases between. Here the CDR3 reads CASSLASTGAYVYGYTF. Written as DNA, the CDR3 is TGTGCCAGCAGCTTGGCCTCTACAGGTGCATACGTCTATGGCTACACCTTC.

This sequence joins TRBV7-6 and TRBJ1-1, with D perhaps TRBD1 (5 bases). This CDR3 contains 15 residues. V was clipped by 1 base and J by 1 base, with 10 bases between them. Germline assignment: CDR1 SGHVS and CDR2 FNYEAQ. Here the CDR3 reads CASSLVSGSNTEAFF. The DNA for the CDR3 is TGTGCCAGCAGCTTAGTATCAGGGTCGAACACTGAAGCTTTCTTT.

The genes are TRBV7-8 and TRBJ2-7; no clear D. Germline lookup yields CDR1 SGHVS and CDR2 FQNEAQ. The CDR3 sequence is 16 residues long. Between the trimmed V and J ends, which lost 3 bases and 4 bases, there was a span of 19 bases. The CDR3 bases are TGTGCCAGCAGCTTCCCGAAGGAAACCGGACCATACGAGCAGTACTTC. It codes for CASSFPKETGPYEQYF. The full variable domain, its missing parts supplied by reference TRBV7-8 and TRBJ2-7, is GAGVSQSPRYKVAKRGQDVALRCDPISGHVSLFWYQQALGQGPEFLTYFQNEAQLDKSGLPSDRFFAERPEGSVSTLKIQRTQQEDSAVYLCASSFPKETGPYEQYFGPGTRLTVT.

The rearrangement joins TRBV6-2 or TRBV6-3 to TRBJ1-2; 10 nucleotides align to TRBD1. V trimming: 6 bases; J trimming: 5 bases; junction bases outside the gene matches: 12. The CDR3 covers 16 residues. Germline values: CDR1 MNHEY, CDR2 SVGEGT. The CDR3 nucleotides are TGTGCCAGCAGCCCTACCACCGGGACAGGGGAATATGGCTACACCTTC. This sequence encodes CASSPTTGTGEYGYTF.

V usage is TRBV29-1 and J usage is TRBJ1-5; D is uncertain. The CDR3 has 14 amino acids. The germline CDR1 and CDR2 sequences are SQVTM and ANQGSEA. V was clipped by 7 bases and J by 1 base, with 14 bases between them. The CDR3: CSAQLAGSNQPQHF. The CDR3 DNA reads TGCAGCGCCCAGCTGGCGGGGAGCAATCAGCCCCAGCATTTT. Supplemented by reference TRBV29-1 and TRBJ1-5, the full variable domain reads SAVISQKPSRDICQRGTSLTIQCQVDSQVTMMFWYRQQPGQSLTLIATANQGSEATYESGFVIDKFPISRPNLTFSTLTVSNMSPEDSSIYLCSAQLAGSNQPQHFGDGTRLSIL.

This chain connects TRBV5-1 to TRBJ2-1, with TRBD2 matching 7 bases. Germline assignment: CDR1 SGHRS and CDR2 YFSETQ. The CDR3 consists of 15 residues. After removal of 0 bases from V and 7 bases from J, the junction contained 7 bases not matched to a gene. In DNA, the CDR3 is TGCGCCAGCAGCTTGGTAGGGGAGGGGTATAATGAGCAGTTCTTC. Translating gives CASSLVGEGYNEQFF.

The chain recombines TRBV30 with TRBJ2-5; TRBD2 matches at 13 bases. The V gene end was trimmed by 0 bases and the J gene end by 0 bases; junction bases not matched to a gene: 4. Germline lookup yields CDR1 GTSNPN and CDR2 SVGIG (reference sequence). The CDR3 loop spans 17 amino acids. Written as DNA, the CDR3 is TGTGCCTGGAGTGTGACTAGCGGGGGGCCATACCAAGAGACCCAGTACTTC. This gives the protein CAWSVTSGGPYQETQYF.

The rearrangement links TRBV11-2 to TRBJ2-5; TRBD2 is a possible D gene (6 bases). Germline V gene data show CDR1 as SGHAT and CDR2 as FQNNGV. The V end was cut by 2 bases, the J end by 2 bases, with 12 bases between. CDR3 length equals 15 residues. The CDR3 sequence is CASSLRGGTQETQYF. For the CDR3, the DNA is TGTGCCAGCAGCTTACGTGGGGGGACTCAAGAGACCCAGTACTTC.

This clone is a singleton in its sample. The chain employs TRBV11-3 and TRBJ1-5; D is undetermined. Germline CDR1 and CDR2: SGHNT and YENEEA. V lost 11 bases, J lost 0 bases, and 11 bases lay in between. This CDR3 has 13 residues. The CDR3 bases are TGTGCCCCCTCCCCGGATAGCAATCAGCCCCAGCATTTT. Protein: CAPSPDSNQPQHF. Full variable domain (remainder filled in from reference TRBV11-3 and TRBJ1-5): EAGVVQSPRYKIIEKKQPVAFWCNPISGHNTLYWYLQNLGQGPELLIRYENEEAVDDSQLPKDRFSAERLKGVDSTLKIQPAELGDSAVYLCAPSPDSNQPQHFGDGTRLSIL.